Reported below is one T cell receptor beta chain. These data belong to a study of blood T cell repertoires in COVID-19. Study-wide context: Spain, Italy and the United States supplied samples that represented acute and convalescent COVID-19. PBMCs, B-cell-depleted T cells, or T cells provided the cDNA or gDNA that made up the material.

Source study methods: For nucleated cells, counts were estimated from reference gene primer amplification. Repertoires were generated with immunoSEQ multiplex PCR, while TCRdb's copy carries only in-frame clones and drops some. Clonal size and the V and J genes are those of that table, whereas D and trimming came from the DNA. The repertoire has 6,500 to 9,500 clones, about 84% of them found once; the top ten carry 32%. The CDR3 contains 16 residues. Losses at the gene ends were 5 bases for V and 7 bases for J; bases not matched to a gene: 6. Germline V gene data show CDR1 as SEHNR and CDR2 as FQNEAQ (reference sequence).

The sample comprised peripheral blood. This sequence joins TRBV7-9 and TRBJ2-1, with 15 bases identical to TRBD2. The sequence came from a human donor in a cohort sampled during active COVID-19. CDR3 coding DNA: TGTGCCAGCAGCCCACCGGGGACTAGCGGGAGGAATGAGCAGTTCTTC. Translating gives CASSPPGTSGRNEQFF.